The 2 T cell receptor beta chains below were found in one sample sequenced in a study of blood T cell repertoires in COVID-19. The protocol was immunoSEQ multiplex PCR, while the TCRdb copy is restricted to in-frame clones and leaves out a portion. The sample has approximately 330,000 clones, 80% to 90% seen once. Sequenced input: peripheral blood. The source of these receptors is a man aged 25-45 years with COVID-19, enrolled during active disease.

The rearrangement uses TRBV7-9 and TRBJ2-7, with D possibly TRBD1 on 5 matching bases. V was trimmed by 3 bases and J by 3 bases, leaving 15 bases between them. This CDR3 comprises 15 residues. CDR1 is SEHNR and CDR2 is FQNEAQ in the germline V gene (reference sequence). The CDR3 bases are TGTGCCAGCAGCTTTAAAGGTCACAGGAACTACGAGCAGTACTTC. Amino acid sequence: CASSFKGHRNYEQYF. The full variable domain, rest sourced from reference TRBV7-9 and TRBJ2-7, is DTGVSQNPRHKITKRGQNVTFRCDPISEHNRLYWYRQTLGQGPEFLTYFQNEAQLEKSRLLSDRFSAERPKGSFSTLEIQRTEQGDSAMYLCASSFKGHRNYEQYFGPGTRLTVT.

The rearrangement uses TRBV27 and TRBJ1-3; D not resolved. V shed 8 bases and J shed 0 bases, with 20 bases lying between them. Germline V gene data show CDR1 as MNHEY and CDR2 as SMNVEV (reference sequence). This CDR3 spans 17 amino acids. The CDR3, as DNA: TGTGCCAGCCGTTCTCCCACTGAGGGTAGCTCTGGAAACACCATATATTTT. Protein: CASRSPTEGSSGNTIYF.